This T cell receptor (beta chain) was found in a study of regulatory T cells in long-lasting Graves disease. Study details: Freshly diagnosed Graves' patients had used antithyroid drugs for under 3 months.

As for time point: newly diagnosed GD, antithyroid drugs for less than 3 months. PBMCs provided the RNA from which the TCR library was made. The CDR3 length is 14 residues. Trimming left V 2 bases short and J 5 bases short, with 12 bases between. From germline, CDR1 is LNHNV and CDR2 YYDKDF (reference sequence). This clonotype was counted only a few times. Combining iRepertoire HTBI primers with Arm-PCR of CDR3 regions, the authors built TCR beta libraries. Each CDR3 protein is one row after TCRdb ran MiXCR on the multiplex PCR reads. Found here are around 480,000 distinct CDR3 sequences, 15% to 20% of them singletons; the top ten hold around a quarter. These data also featured in a second study, about T cells in Graves' hyperthyroidism and ophthalmopathy.

The sequences come from peripheral blood mononuclear cells (PBMCs), collected at new diagnosis, from a patient treated with antithyroid drugs. The chain uses TRBV15 and TRBJ1-1, with a weak D call TRBD1 (6 bases). The TCR sequence derives from a woman aged 35-65 years with Graves disease. This CDR3 is CATSRLGTGTEAFF. The CDR3 coding sequence is TGTGCCACCAGCAGATTGGGAACAGGGACTGAAGCTTTCTTT.